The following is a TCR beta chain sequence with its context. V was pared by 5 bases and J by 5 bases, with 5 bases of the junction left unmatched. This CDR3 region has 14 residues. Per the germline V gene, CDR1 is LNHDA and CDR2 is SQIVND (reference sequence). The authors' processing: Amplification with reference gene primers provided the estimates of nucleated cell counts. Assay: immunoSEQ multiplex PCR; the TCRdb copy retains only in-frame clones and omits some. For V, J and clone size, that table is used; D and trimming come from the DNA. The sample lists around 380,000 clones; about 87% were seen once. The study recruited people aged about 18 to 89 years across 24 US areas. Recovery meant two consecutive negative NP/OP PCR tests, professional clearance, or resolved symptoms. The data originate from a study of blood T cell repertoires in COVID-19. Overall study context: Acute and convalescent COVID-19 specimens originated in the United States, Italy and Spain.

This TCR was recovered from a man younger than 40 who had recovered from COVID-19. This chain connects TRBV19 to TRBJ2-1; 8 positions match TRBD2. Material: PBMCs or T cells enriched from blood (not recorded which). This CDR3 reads CASSPGGTNNEQFF. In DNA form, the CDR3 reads TGTGCCAGTAGTCCGGGGGGGACAAACAATGAGCAGTTCTTC.